A single sample is the source of the 11 T cell receptor beta chains below, sequenced in a study of healthy donors' naive CD4 and CD8 T cells. Starting from about 470 ng of total RNA, TCR libraries were made with linear amplification. MiXCR, applied by TCRdb to the reads, yields one record per CDR3 protein. This table has approximately 180,000 distinct CDR3 sequences, 65% to 80% appearing once. Sequencing was performed on naive CD4+ and CD8+ T cells sorted from blood, pooled from several donors. These receptors came from a pool of human donors in good health; the sample pools cells from several healthy donors.

This chain links TRBV29-1 with TRBJ2-2; TRBD1 matches 8 bases. The ends lost 7 bases at V and 7 bases at J; junction bases unmatched: 11. The CDR3 extends over 14 amino acids. The germline V gene has CDR1 SQVTM and CDR2 ANQGSEA. CDR3 DNA sequence: TGCAGCGGCCAAAGGACAGGGAAGGACGGGGAGCTGTTTTTT. Translation gives CSGQRTGKDGELFF.

The chain recombines TRBV5-1 with TRBJ1-1; TRBD1 is a possible D gene (5 bases). Germline V lookup: CDR1 SGHRS, CDR2 YFSETQ. The CDR3 is 14 amino acids. V gave up 3 bases and J gave up 0 bases, with 9 bases separating them. Here the CDR3 DNA reads TGCGCCAGCAGCTACAGGACCATGAACACTGAAGCTTTCTTT. Its translation: CASSYRTMNTEAFF. The whole variable domain, filled in from reference TRBV5-1 and TRBJ1-1, reads KAGVTQTPRYLIKTRGQQVTLSCSPISGHRSVSWYQQTPGQGLQFLFEYFSETQRNKGNFPGRFSGRQFSNSRSEMNVSTLELGDSALYLCASSYRTMNTEAFFGQGTRLTVV.

This clonotype was counted a few times. The chain joins TRBV6-1 to TRBJ1-5, with 7 positions matching TRBD1. CDR3 length: 15 amino acids. Looked up from germline, CDR1 is MNHNS and CDR2 is SASEGT. V lost 2 bases, J lost 3 bases, and 4 bases stayed unmatched. The CDR3 protein is CASSERQGHNQPQHF. The CDR3 DNA follows: TGTGCCAGCAGTGAACGACAGGGTCACAATCAGCCCCAGCATTTT.

The chain has TRBV20-1 and TRBJ2-5; 14 bases match TRBD2. The germline V gene has CDR1 DFQATT and CDR2 SNEGSKA (reference sequence). Trimming removed 6 bases from V and 6 bases from J; junction bases left unmatched: 6. The CDR3 extends over 14 amino acids. Written as DNA, the CDR3 is TGCAGTGCCCCGACTAGCGGGGGGGCGAAGACCCAGTACTTC. This sequence encodes CSAPTSGGAKTQYF.

The sample holds one count of this clonotype. The chain couples TRBV27 to TRBJ2-7; possibly TRBD2 for D (5 bases). The V gene lost 8 bases and the J gene lost 4 bases, with 15 bases spanning the gap. The germline CDR1 and CDR2 sequences are MNHEY and SMNVEV (reference sequence). The CDR3 sequence is 13 residues long. CDR3 loop: CASSYDEGYEQYF. The CDR3 bases are TGTGCCAGCTCGTATGACGAGGGATACGAGCAGTACTTC.

The rearrangement uses TRBV20-1 and TRBJ2-3, with TRBD2 matching over 12 bases. The J segment lost 6 bases and the V segment lost 6 bases, leaving 7 bases of the junction unmatched. CDR1 and CDR2 (germline): DFQATT, SNEGSKA (reference sequence). This CDR3 region has 14 residues. The CDR3 is CSATTSGSSDTQYF. The CDR3 nucleotides are TGCAGTGCCACGACTAGCGGGAGTTCGGATACGCAGTATTTT.

The V call is TRBV5-1, the J call TRBJ2-7; D may be TRBD1 or TRBD2 (5 bases each). V was pared by 2 bases and J by 3 bases, with 12 bases between. This CDR3 region has 14 residues. Germline lookup yields CDR1 SGHRS and CDR2 YFSETQ. The CDR3 sequence is CASSFGSRGYEQYF. The CDR3 region has the DNA TGCGCCAGCAGCTTCGGCTCGAGGGGCTACGAGCAGTACTTC. Combining the CDR3 with reference TRBV5-1 and TRBJ2-7 gives the whole variable domain KAGVTQTPRYLIKTRGQQVTLSCSPISGHRSVSWYQQTPGQGLQFLFEYFSETQRNKGNFPGRFSGRQFSNSRSEMNVSTLELGDSALYLCASSFGSRGYEQYFGPGTRLTVT.

The chain couples TRBV24-1 to TRBJ2-1; 11 nucleotides line up with TRBD2. This CDR3 contains 14 residues. Unmatched junction bases numbered 2, after V lost 4 bases and J lost 7 bases. Per the germline V gene, CDR1 is KGHDR and CDR2 is SFDVKD. The CDR3 bases are TGTGCCACCAGTGAGCTAGCGGGAGGTAATGAGCAGTTCTTC. It is translated as CATSELAGGNEQFF.

The J gene is TRBJ1-2, the V gene TRBV29-1, with unresolved D. Trimming stripped 7 bases from V and 2 bases from J, with 8 bases between. The germline V gene encodes CDR1 SQVTM and CDR2 ANQGSEA. This CDR3 comprises 11 residues. The CDR3 sequence: CSGGDNYGYTF. The DNA for the CDR3 is TGCAGCGGGGGTGACAACTATGGCTACACCTTC.

The chain recombines TRBV6-5 with TRBJ1-1; 7 nucleotides line up with TRBD1. Trimming took 2 bases from V and 4 from J; bases not matched to a gene: 1. The germline CDR1 and CDR2 sequences are MNHEY and SVGAGI. The CDR3 totals 13 residues. The CDR3 DNA follows: TGTGCCAGCAGTTACACAGGGGCCACTGAAGCTTTCTTT. This sequence encodes CASSYTGATEAFF.

The chain combines TRBV10-3 with TRBJ2-5; TRBD1 aligns across 8 bases. This CDR3 has 13 residues. Trimming at V came to 2 bases and at J to 10 bases, leaving 6 bases not matched to a gene. Germline V lookup: CDR1 ENHRY, CDR2 SYGVKD. The CDR3 DNA reads TGTGCCATCAGTGAGGCGGACAGGGTGAGCCAGTACTTC. It encodes CAISEADRVSQYF.